This passage covers 20 T cell receptor beta chains from one sample sequenced in a study of CD8 T cells in ankylosing spondylitis. Findings of the study overall: Apparently characteristic of ankylosing spondylitis blood was a TCR beta motif (roughly eight highly homologous variants).

TCRdb re-called the 5' RACE reads through MiXCR, storing one row per CDR3 protein. The table shows about 220,000 distinct CDR3 sequences, with 6% to 8.5% occurring only once. No antigens are known for them. The specimen was blood, either unsorted or a sorted T cell fraction (not recorded which). These receptors all stem from a male donor with ankylosing spondylitis.

This clonotype was observed many times. The chain couples TRBV29-1 to TRBJ2-1; 9 nucleotides agree with TRBD1. Germline CDR1 SQVTM, CDR2 ANQGSEA. The CDR3 has 13 amino acids. Trimming cost V 4 bases and J 9 bases; bases outside gene matches: 7. The CDR3 DNA sequence: TGCAGCGTTGGGGACAGGGTGGGGGGTGAGCAGTTCTTC. Protein: CSVGDRVGGEQFF.

The chain employs TRBV7-6 and TRBJ2-1, with TRBD2 matching 9 bases. V dropped 1 base and J dropped 7; count of bases not matched to a gene: 11. The germline V gene has CDR1 SGHVS and CDR2 FNYEAQ. The CDR3 is made up of 17 amino acids. CDR3 DNA sequence: TGTGCCAGCAGCTTAGGCGCGGGAGGGCCCCTTATAAATGAGCAGTTCTTC. Amino acid sequence: CASSLGAGGPLINEQFF.

This clonotype was seen repeatedly, ten times or more. This chain connects TRBV7-9 to TRBJ2-5, with 7 bases identical to TRBD1. This CDR3 has 13 amino acids. V lost 5 bases, J lost 5 bases, and 5 bases stayed unmatched. The germline CDR1 and CDR2 sequences are SEHNR and FQNEAQ (reference sequence). In DNA, the CDR3 is TGTGCCAGCAGCAGGACAGGCCGTGAGACCCAGTACTTC. Its translation: CASSRTGRETQYF. Variable domain in full (rest from reference TRBV7-9 and TRBJ2-5): DTGVSQNPRHKITKRGQNVTFRCDPISEHNRLYWYRQTLGQGPEFLTYFQNEAQLEKSRLLSDRFSAERPKGSFSTLEIQRTEQGDSAMYLCASSRTGRETQYFGPGTRLLVL.

This clonotype showed up many times. The rearrangement joins TRBV5-1 to TRBJ1-2; 7 bases match TRBD1. Germline trimming cut 0 bases from V and 2 bases from J; bases unmatched to any gene: 13. Germline lookup yields CDR1 SGHRS and CDR2 YFSETQ. This CDR3 has 18 amino acids. This CDR3 is CASSLGGGGQDSNYGYTF. DNA of the CDR3: TGCGCCAGCAGCTTGGGGGGGGGCGGACAGGATTCCAACTATGGCTACACCTTC.

This clonotype was counted ten times or more. The rearrangement joins TRBV24-1 to TRBJ2-2, with 7 bases that match TRBD1. The germline CDR1 and CDR2 sequences are KGHDR and SFDVKD. The CDR3 extends over 13 amino acids. V gave up 10 bases and J gave up 2 bases; unmatched junction bases: 3. CDR3 sequence: CATRDSNTGELFF. Here the CDR3 DNA reads TGTGCCACGAGGGACAGTAACACCGGGGAGCTGTTTTTT.

This clonotype appeared many times. Written as DNA, the CDR3 is TGTGCCAGCAGCGACCCCCTACAGGTCTCTGGGGCCAACGTCCTGACTTTC. Residues: CASSDPLQVSGANVLTF. The chain couples TRBV9 to TRBJ2-6; D perhaps matches TRBD1 (5 bases). Trimming pared 3 bases from V and 0 bases from J, leaving 13 bases between. This CDR3 contains 17 residues. The germline V gene has CDR1 SGDLS and CDR2 YYNGEE.

The rearrangement links TRBV5-4 to TRBJ1-1; D not resolved. V lost 2 bases, J lost 5 bases, and 10 bases lay in between. The CDR3 totals 13 residues. Germline V gene sequence: CDR1 SGHNT, CDR2 YYREEE (reference sequence). The CDR3 reads CASSLPLETEAFF. The CDR3 DNA sequence: TGTGCCAGCAGCTTACCTCTTGAGACTGAAGCTTTCTTT. Full variable domain (remainder filled in from reference TRBV5-4 and TRBJ1-1): ETGVTQSPTHLIKTRGQQVTLRCSSQSGHNTVSWYQQALGQGPQFIFQYYREEENGRGNFPPRFSGLQFPNYSSELNVNALELDDSALYLCASSLPLETEAFFGQGTRLTVV.

The chain employs TRBV7-9 and TRBJ2-3; 13 bases are shared with TRBD2. Germline-derived CDR1 and CDR2 are SEHNR and FQNEAQ (reference sequence). This CDR3 spans 16 amino acids. The V segment lost 5 bases and the J segment 5 bases; nucleotides outside the gene matches: 7. DNA for the CDR3: TGTGCCAGCAGCGTCGGACTAGCGGGAGCCGGAGATACGCAGTATTTT. Its protein product is CASSVGLAGAGDTQYF.

This sequence joins TRBV7-9 and TRBJ1-1; no reliable D call. V lost 3 bases, J lost 0 bases, and 8 bases lay in between. The germline gives CDR1 SEHNR, CDR2 FQNEAQ (reference sequence). The CDR3 has 14 residues. The CDR3 DNA sequence: TGTGCCAGCAGCTTCACGGATATGAACACTGAAGCTTTCTTT. The encoded protein is CASSFTDMNTEAFF.

This clonotype has ten or more counts. The chain combines TRBV9 with TRBJ1-2; 7 bases map to TRBD1. CDR1 and CDR2 (germline): SGDLS, YYNGEE. The CDR3 extends over 17 amino acids. Unmatched junction bases numbered 8, after V lost 0 bases and J lost 0 bases. The CDR3 region has the DNA TGTGCCAGCAGCGTAGTGGCTGGACAGGAAGCTAACTATGGCTACACCTTC. It specifies CASSVVAGQEANYGYTF.

The rearrangement links TRBV7-8 to TRBJ2-1; 9 nucleotides align to TRBD2. Germline CDR1 reads SGHVS; CDR2 reads FQNEAQ. The length of the CDR3 is 15 residues. J lost 8 bases, V lost 7 bases, and 12 bases had no gene match. The CDR3 DNA reads TGTGCCAGCACAACCGCGGGGGGGCCGAGTGATGAGCAGTTCTTC. This codes for CASTTAGGPSDEQFF.

This clonotype was seen at least ten times. The CDR3 nucleotides read TGTGCCAGCAGCCTCGAAGGGACCATCAACAATGAGCAGTTCTTC. Translated, it gives CASSLEGTINNEQFF. The chain carries TRBV3-1 and TRBJ2-1; either TRBD1 or TRBD2 may supply D (5 bases each). CDR1 and CDR2 (germline): LGHDT, YNNKEL (reference sequence). The V and J ends lost 4 bases and 5 bases respectively, with 15 bases between them. The CDR3 extends over 15 amino acids.

In its sample, this clonotype was seen many times. The J gene is TRBJ2-7, the V gene TRBV14; 8 bases match TRBD2. Trimming cost V 9 bases and J 4 bases; bases outside gene matches: 14. Germline CDR1 reads SGHDN; CDR2 reads FVKESK. The CDR3 is made up of 15 amino acids. The CDR3 here is CASSQGAGASYEQYF. In DNA, the CDR3 is TGTGCCAGTTCACAGGGAGCGGGAGCTAGTTACGAGCAGTACTTC.

On this clonotype itself: A single base separates this from a much larger clone, so it may be a read error. This sequence joins TRBV7-6 and TRBJ2-7; 7 bases map to TRBD1. The J segment lost 1 base and the V segment lost 1 base, leaving 4 bases of the junction unmatched. CDR3 size: 15 residues. Germline V gene data show CDR1 as SGHVS and CDR2 as FNYEAQ. CDR3 protein: CASSLGGGASYEQYF. The DNA of the CDR3 is TGTGCCAGCAGCTTAGGAGGGGGCGCTTCCTACGAGCAGTACTTC. The whole variable domain, remainder taken from reference TRBV7-6 and TRBJ2-7, is GAGVSQSPRYKVTKRGQDVALRCDPISGHVSLYWYRQALGQGPEFLTYFNYEAQQDKSGLPNDRFSAERPEGSISTLTIQRTEQRDSAMYRCASSLGGGASYEQYFGPGTRLTVT.

This sequence joins TRBV6-1 and TRBJ2-3; no reliable D call. CDR1 is MNHNS and CDR2 is SASEGT in the germline V gene. The V end lost 5 bases, the J end lost 3 bases, and 18 bases lay between the germline ends. The CDR3 is 16 residues long. The CDR3 DNA follows: TGTGCCAGCAGTCGACTCAACAGAGGAAGTACAGATACGCAGTATTTT. Translation gives CASSRLNRGSTDTQYF.

This clonotype was seen repeatedly, ten times or more. The chain couples TRBV5-1 to TRBJ2-5, with TRBD2 identical over 11 bases. The germline V gene encodes CDR1 SGHRS and CDR2 YFSETQ. The V segment lost 0 bases and the J segment 4 bases; nucleotides outside the gene matches: 2. CDR3 length: 15 amino acids. CDR3 amino acids: CASSLALAGVETQYF. The CDR3 DNA is TGCGCCAGCAGCTTGGCACTAGCGGGGGTAGAGACCCAGTACTTC. The full variable domain, rest sourced from reference TRBV5-1 and TRBJ2-5, is KAGVTQTPRYLIKTRGQQVTLSCSPISGHRSVSWYQQTPGQGLQFLFEYFSETQRNKGNFPGRFSGRQFSNSRSEMNVSTLELGDSALYLCASSLALAGVETQYFGPGTRLLVL.

This clonotype was seen repeatedly, ten times or more. The V and J genes are TRBV28 and TRBJ2-3; TRBD1 matches at 8 bases. The trim removed 7 bases at V and 2 bases at J, leaving 5 bases unmatched. The CDR3 runs to 14 residues. The germline V gene has CDR1 MDHEN and CDR2 SYDVKM. The CDR3 reads CASTRQGATDTQYF. CDR3 sequence (DNA): TGTGCCAGCACCCGCCAGGGGGCCACAGATACGCAGTATTTT.

The chain recombines TRBV30 with TRBJ2-1; D may be TRBD1 or TRBD2 (5 bases each). From germline, CDR1 is GTSNPN and CDR2 SVGIG (reference sequence). Trimming took off 3 bases at V and 10 bases at J, with 13 bases between the two ends. The CDR3 runs to 12 residues. The CDR3 sequence: CAWSDWGNEQFF. The CDR3 DNA reads TGTGCCTGGAGCGACTGGGGGAACGAGCAGTTCTTC. Looking up the rest from reference TRBV30 and TRBJ2-1 gives the full variable domain: SQTIHQWPATLVQPVGSPLSLECTVEGTSNPNLYWYRQAAGRGLQLLFYSVGIGQISSEVPQNLSASRPQDRQFILSSKKLLLSDSGFYLCAWSDWGNEQFFGPGTRLTVL.

This clonotype was seen at least ten times. This rearrangement joins TRBV6-1 to TRBJ2-7, with D hard to call. CDR1 is MNHNS and CDR2 is SASEGT in the germline V gene. V gave up 6 bases and J gave up 0 bases, with 12 bases separating them. This CDR3 region has 14 residues. CDR3 region: CASSPLVLSYEQYF. The CDR3 bases are TGTGCCAGCAGCCCCCTTGTCCTCTCCTACGAGCAGTACTTC.

This clonotype came up a few times. This chain links TRBV7-6 with TRBJ1-1, with D maybe TRBD1 (6 bases). Trimming pared 5 bases from V and 0 bases from J, leaving 16 bases between. Germline V gives CDR1 SGHVS, CDR2 FNYEAQ. The CDR3 sequence is 16 residues long. In DNA, the CDR3 is TGTGCCAGCAGCGCTCACAGGGCTGATATGAACACTGAAGCTTTCTTT. Encoded protein: CASSAHRADMNTEAFF.